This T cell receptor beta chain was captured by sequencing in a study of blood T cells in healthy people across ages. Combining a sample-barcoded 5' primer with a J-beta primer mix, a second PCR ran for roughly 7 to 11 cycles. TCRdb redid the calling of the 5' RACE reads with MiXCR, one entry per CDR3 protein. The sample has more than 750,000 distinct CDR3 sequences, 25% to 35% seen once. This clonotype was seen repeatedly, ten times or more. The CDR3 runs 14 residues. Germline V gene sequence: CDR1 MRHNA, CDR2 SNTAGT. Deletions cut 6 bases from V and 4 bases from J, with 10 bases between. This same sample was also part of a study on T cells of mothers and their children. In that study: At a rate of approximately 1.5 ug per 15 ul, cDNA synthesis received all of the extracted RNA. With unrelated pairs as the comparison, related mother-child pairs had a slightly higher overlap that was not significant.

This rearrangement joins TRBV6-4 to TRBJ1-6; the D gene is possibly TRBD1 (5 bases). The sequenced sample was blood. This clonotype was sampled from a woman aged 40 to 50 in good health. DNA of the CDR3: TGTGCCAGCAGCGGGACCGCGTATAATTCACCCCTCCACTTT. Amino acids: CASSGTAYNSPLHF.